This section outlines one T cell receptor beta chain sequence together with its context. This specimen belongs to a study of early T cells in non-severe SARS-CoV-2 infection. TCRdb re-analysed the 5' RACE reads in MiXCR, keeping a single row per CDR3 protein. The sample shows fewer than 100,000 distinct CDR3 sequences, 13% of them seen only once. The CDR3 loop spans 12 amino acids. The germline gives CDR1 SGHRS, CDR2 YFSETQ. V dropped 4 bases and J dropped 0 bases, with 4 bases sitting between them. The specimen was whole blood. This TCR derives from an adult who was a healthcare worker with PCR-confirmed SARS-CoV-2 infection or an uninfected control (not recorded which). This rearrangement joins TRBV5-1 to TRBJ1-2; no clear D. CDR3 sequence reads: CASSEANYGYTF. CDR3 in DNA: TGCGCCAGCAGCGAAGCTAACTATGGCTACACCTTC.